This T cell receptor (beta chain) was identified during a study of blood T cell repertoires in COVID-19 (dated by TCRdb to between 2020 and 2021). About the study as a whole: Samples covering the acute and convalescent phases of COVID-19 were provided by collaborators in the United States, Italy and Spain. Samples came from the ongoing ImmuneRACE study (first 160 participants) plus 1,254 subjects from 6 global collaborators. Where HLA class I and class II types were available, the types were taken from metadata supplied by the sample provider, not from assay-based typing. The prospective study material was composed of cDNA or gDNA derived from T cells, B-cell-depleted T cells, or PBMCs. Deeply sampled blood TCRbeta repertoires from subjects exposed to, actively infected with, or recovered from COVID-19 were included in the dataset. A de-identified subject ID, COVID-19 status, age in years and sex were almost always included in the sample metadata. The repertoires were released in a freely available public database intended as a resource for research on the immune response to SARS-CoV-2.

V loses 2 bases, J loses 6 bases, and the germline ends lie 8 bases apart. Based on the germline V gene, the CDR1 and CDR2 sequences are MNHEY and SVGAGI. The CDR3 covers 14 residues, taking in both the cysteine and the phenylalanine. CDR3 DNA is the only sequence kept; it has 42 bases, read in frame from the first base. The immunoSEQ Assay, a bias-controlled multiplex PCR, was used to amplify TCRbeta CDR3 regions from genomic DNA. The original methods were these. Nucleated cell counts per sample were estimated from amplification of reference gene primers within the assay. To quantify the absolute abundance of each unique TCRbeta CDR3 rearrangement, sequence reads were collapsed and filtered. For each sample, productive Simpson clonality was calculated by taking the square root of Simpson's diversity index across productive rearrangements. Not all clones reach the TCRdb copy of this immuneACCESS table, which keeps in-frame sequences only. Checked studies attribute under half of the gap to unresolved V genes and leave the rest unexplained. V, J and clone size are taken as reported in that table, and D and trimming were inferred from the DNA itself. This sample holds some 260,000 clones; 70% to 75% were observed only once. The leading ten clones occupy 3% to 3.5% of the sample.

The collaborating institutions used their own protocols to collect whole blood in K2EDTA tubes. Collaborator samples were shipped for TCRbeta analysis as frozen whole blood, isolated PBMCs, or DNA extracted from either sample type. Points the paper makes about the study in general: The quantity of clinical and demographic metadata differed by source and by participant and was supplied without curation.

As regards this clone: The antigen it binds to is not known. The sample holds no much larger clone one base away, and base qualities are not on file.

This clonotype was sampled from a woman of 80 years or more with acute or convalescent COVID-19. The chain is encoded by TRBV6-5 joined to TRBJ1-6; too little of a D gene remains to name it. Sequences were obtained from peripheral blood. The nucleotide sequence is TGTGCCAGCAGTTACGCCTATGCTAATTCACCCCTCCACTTT. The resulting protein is CASSYAYANSPLHF.